What follows are 27 T cell receptor beta chains derived from one specimen sequenced in a study of cytomegalovirus exposure and HLA in healthy donors. Sequencing was performed with immunoSEQ multiplex PCR; in TCRdb, only in-frame clones are kept and a portion is missing. In the table there are more than 150,000 clones, approximately 90% of which are singletons. The source material was PBMCs. These TCRs come from a young man in good health and CMV-seronegative.

The V and J genes are TRBV5-8 and TRBJ1-5; D ambiguous. Germline values: CDR1 SGHTS, CDR2 YDEGEE. The CDR3 is 15 residues long. Trimming cost V 0 bases and J 0 bases, with 7 bases left between them. For the CDR3, the DNA is TGTGCCAGCAGCTTGGGGCAGGCTAGCAATCAGCCCCAGCATTTT. This gives the protein CASSLGQASNQPQHF.

V is TRBV2 and J is TRBJ2-1, with 15 bases lining up with TRBD2. The V segment lost 5 bases and the J segment 4 bases; nucleotides outside the gene matches: 3. The CDR3 has 16 residues. Germline V gene lookup returns CDR1 SNHLY and CDR2 FYNNEI. The CDR3 DNA is TGTGCCAGCAGTAAAGGGACTAGCGGGAGGTACAATGAGCAGTTCTTC. It is translated as CASSKGTSGRYNEQFF.

The chain uses TRBV5-1 and TRBJ2-5; 8 positions match TRBD1. Germline CDR1 and CDR2: SGHRS and YFSETQ. The CDR3 length is 13 residues. Trimming cost V 7 bases and J 5 bases; bases outside gene matches: 7. CDR3 protein: CASFGQGGETQYF. The CDR3 region has the DNA TGCGCCAGCTTTGGACAGGGTGGGGAGACCCAGTACTTC.

The chain joins TRBV29-1 to TRBJ2-1; no firm D call. The CDR3 has 14 residues. Looked up from germline, CDR1 is SQVTM and CDR2 is ANQGSEA. V lost 4 bases to trimming and J lost 3 bases, with 13 bases between them. CDR3 residues: CSVGFQVFYNEQFF. In DNA, the CDR3 is TGCAGCGTTGGTTTTCAGGTGTTCTACAATGAGCAGTTCTTC.

The chain is built from TRBV5-1 and TRBJ2-7; D might be TRBD2 (5 bases). CDR3 length equals 16 residues. V gave up 0 bases and J gave up 2 bases, with 15 bases separating them. Germline CDR1 is SGHRS and CDR2 is YFSETQ. In nucleotides, the CDR3 is TGCGCCAGCAGCTTGGCCACCACTAGAATCCCCTACGAGCAGTACTTC. Its translation: CASSLATTRIPYEQYF.

The chain couples TRBV4-1 to TRBJ1-2; no clear D. Trimming removed 1 base from V and 0 bases from J, with 15 bases in between. Germline-derived CDR1 and CDR2 are MGHRA and YSYEKL. The CDR3 spans 17 residues. The CDR3 here is CASSQGETSPSNYGYTF. CDR3 DNA sequence: TGCGCCAGCAGCCAAGGGGAGACATCCCCATCTAACTATGGCTACACCTTC.

This clone showed up just a few times. CDR3 sequence reads: CAWRLGTGRGGYTF. As DNA, the CDR3 is TGTGCCTGGAGATTAGGGACAGGGCGAGGAGGCTACACCTTC. The chain uses TRBV30 and TRBJ1-2, with 9 bases matching TRBD1. The CDR3 loop spans 14 amino acids. Germline CDR1 is GTSNPN and CDR2 is SVGIG (reference sequence). V was pared by 3 bases and J by 8 bases, with 10 bases of the junction left unmatched.

This chain links TRBV18 with TRBJ2-7; 7 nucleotides line up with TRBD1. Per the germline V gene, CDR1 is KGHSH and CDR2 is LQKENI. CDR3 size: 14 residues. V shed 3 bases, J shed 3 bases, and the junction held 5 bases outside the gene matches. The DNA for the CDR3 is TGTGCCAGCTCACCCAATCGGGACAGCTACGAGCAGTACGTC. It translates to CASSPNRDSYEQYV.

This sequence joins TRBV7-2 and TRBJ1-2, with TRBD1 as a possible D gene (5 bases). V was clipped by 7 bases and J by 2 bases, with 17 bases between them. The CDR3 has 15 residues. Germline lookup yields CDR1 SGHTA and CDR2 FQGNSA. The CDR3 region is CASTLGGDSNYGYTF. DNA of the CDR3: TGTGCCAGCACCCTAGGCGGAGACAGCAACTATGGCTACACCTTC.

The rearrangement joins TRBV2 to TRBJ2-2; D is undetermined. Germline V gene lookup returns CDR1 SNHLY and CDR2 FYNNEI. The germline V and J ends were trimmed by 6 bases and 3 bases, with 11 bases remaining between them. The CDR3 covers 14 residues. The CDR3 DNA reads as TGTGCCAGCAGGGCACCTGGGCACACCGGGGAGCTGTTTTTT. Translated, it gives CASRAPGHTGELFF.

The V gene is TRBV19, the J gene TRBJ2-1; 12 bases are a match to TRBD2. The CDR3 length is 15 residues. The V gene end was trimmed by 3 bases and the J gene end by 9 bases; junction bases not matched to a gene: 6. Germline V gives CDR1 LNHDA, CDR2 SQIVND (reference sequence). The CDR3 bases are TGTGCCAGTAGTATCCTAGCGGGAGGGCCAGGTGAGCAGTTCTTC. Translation: CASSILAGGPGEQFF.

V is TRBV6-5 and J is TRBJ2-1; D is possibly TRBD2 (6 bases). The CDR3 has 15 residues. CDR1 is MNHEY and CDR2 is SVGAGI in the germline V gene. V gave up 7 bases and J gave up 1 base, with 14 bases separating them. The CDR3 here is CASIKTSMSYNEQFF. The CDR3 DNA sequence: TGTGCCAGCATTAAGACTAGTATGTCCTACAATGAGCAGTTCTTC.

This rearrangement joins TRBV6-6 to TRBJ2-3; the D is unclear. Germline V gene data show CDR1 as MNHNY and CDR2 as SVGAGI (reference sequence). The CDR3 spans 16 residues. V shed 7 bases and J shed 2 bases, with 19 bases lying between them. CDR3 sequence reads: CASTLLKSEYTDTQYF. For the CDR3, the DNA is TGTGCCAGCACCCTCCTGAAAAGCGAATACACAGATACGCAGTATTTT.

This chain connects TRBV7-2 to TRBJ2-7; TRBD2 matches at 8 bases. Germline lookup yields CDR1 SGHTA and CDR2 FQGNSA. Trimming at V came to 4 bases and at J to 1 base, leaving 9 bases not matched to a gene. The CDR3 sequence is 16 residues long. The CDR3 here is CASSYGLSGSSYEQYF. CDR3 DNA sequence: TGTGCCAGCAGCTATGGACTAAGCGGGAGTTCCTACGAGCAGTACTTC.

This clone was observed once. The rearrangement uses TRBV30 and TRBJ1-3; no clear D gene. Trimming left V 4 bases short and J 0 bases short, with 10 bases between. The CDR3 is made up of 14 amino acids. Germline values: CDR1 GTSNPN, CDR2 SVGIG (reference sequence). The CDR3 is CAWKSAISGNTIYF. CDR3 DNA: TGTGCCTGGAAGTCCGCGATCTCTGGAAACACCATATATTTT.

The rearrangement uses TRBV28 and TRBJ2-3; 8 bases agree with TRBD2. The CDR3 loop spans 13 amino acids. Per the germline V gene, CDR1 is MDHEN and CDR2 is SYDVKM. The junction had 3 bases not matched to a gene; V was cut back by 10 bases and J by 0 bases. The CDR3 loop reads CATIAGSTDTQYF. CDR3 DNA sequence: TGTGCCACCATAGCGGGGAGCACAGATACGCAGTATTTT.

A word on this clone: The junction shows a germline mismatch at one end, possibly a read error. V usage is TRBV27 and J usage is TRBJ2-7, with 7 bases aligning to TRBD2. The CDR3 runs to 14 residues. Germline V gene data show CDR1 as MNHEY and CDR2 as SMNVEV (reference sequence). The CDR3 sequence: CAGREGKPPYEQYF. The CDR3 DNA follows: TGTGCCGGCAGGGAGGGGAAACCCCCCTACGAGCAGTACTTC.

The chain joins TRBV28 to TRBJ1-2; 7 nucleotides match TRBD1. CDR1 is MDHEN, CDR2 SYDVKM, per germline. The CDR3 covers 15 residues. V gave up 2 bases and J gave up 2 bases; unmatched junction bases: 5. The CDR3 here is CASSLDDRENYGYTF. The CDR3 nucleotides read TGTGCCAGCAGTTTAGATGACAGGGAGAACTATGGCTACACCTTC.

The chain employs TRBV28 and TRBJ2-1; TRBD1 is a possible D gene (5 bases). The length of the CDR3 is 11 residues. The V and J ends lost 5 bases and 7 bases respectively, with 6 bases between them. In germline, CDR1 is MDHEN, CDR2 SYDVKM. The CDR3 DNA is TGTGCCAGCAGTAGGGGTAATGAGCAGTTCTTC. Translating it yields CASSRGNEQFF.

The V gene is TRBV2, the J gene TRBJ1-1; D not resolved. Trimming removed 3 bases at V and 0 bases at J, with 5 bases between. Germline V gene sequence: CDR1 SNHLY, CDR2 FYNNEI. The CDR3 is made up of 13 amino acids. The CDR3: CASSDRLNTEAFF. In nucleotides, the CDR3 is TGTGCCAGCAGTGACAGATTGAACACTGAAGCTTTCTTT.

The V and J genes are TRBV5-4 and TRBJ2-7; 7 bases are a match to TRBD1. The ends lost 5 bases at V and 2 bases at J; junction bases unmatched: 7. The CDR3 is made up of 14 amino acids. Germline assignment: CDR1 SGHNT and CDR2 YYREEE (reference sequence). CDR3 coding DNA: TGTGCCAGCAGTTCCCCGGGACAGACCTACGAGCAGTACTTC. The encoded protein is CASSSPGQTYEQYF.

This clone showed up just a few times. The chain has TRBV7-2 and TRBJ1-2, with 9 bases identical to TRBD1. CDR3 size: 14 residues. Germline values: CDR1 SGHTA, CDR2 FQGNSA. The junction had 7 bases not matched to a gene; V was cut back by 5 bases and J by 6 bases. CDR3 sequence reads: CASSRWTGENGYTF. CDR3 DNA sequence: TGTGCCAGCAGCCGATGGACAGGGGAAAATGGCTACACCTTC.

V is TRBV19 and J is TRBJ2-2; TRBD1 matches at 8 bases. Germline lookup yields CDR1 LNHDA and CDR2 SQIVND (reference sequence). This CDR3 has 14 amino acids. V shed 6 bases and J 1 base; nucleotides not matched to a gene: 1. The CDR3 DNA sequence: TGTGCCAGTAGCGGGACAGGGAACACCGGGGAGCTGTTTTTT. Amino acids: CASSGTGNTGELFF.

The chain links TRBV7-2 to TRBJ1-1; D remains ambiguous. Germline V gene data show CDR1 as SGHTA and CDR2 as FQGNSA. CDR3 length: 16 amino acids. The V end was cut by 0 bases, the J end by 0 bases, with 11 bases between. The CDR3 here is CASSLAAGGMNTEAFF. Here the CDR3 DNA reads TGTGCCAGCAGCTTAGCGGCGGGTGGGATGAACACTGAAGCTTTCTTT. Supplemented by reference TRBV7-2 and TRBJ1-1, the full variable domain reads GAGVSQSPSNKVTEKGKDVELRCDPISGHTALYWYRQSLGQGLEFLIYFQGNSAPDKSGLPSDRFSAERTGGSVSTLTIQRTQQEDSAVYLCASSLAAGGMNTEAFFGQGTRLTVV.

This clone was seen a single time. The gene calls are TRBV13 and TRBJ1-5, with TRBD1 identical over 8 bases. This CDR3 region has 17 residues. Germline values: CDR1 PRHDT, CDR2 FYEKMQ (reference sequence). Trimming removed 6 bases from V and 0 bases from J; junction bases left unmatched: 10. The CDR3 here is CASSGQGSRNSNQPQHF. The CDR3 nucleotides read TGTGCCAGCAGTGGACAGGGATCACGCAATAGCAATCAGCCCCAGCATTTT.

This chain joins TRBV5-4 and TRBJ2-3; a possible D gene is TRBD2 (6 bases). V shed 0 bases and J shed 5 bases, with 13 bases lying between them. The CDR3 totals 15 residues. CDR1 is SGHNT and CDR2 is YYREEE in the germline V gene (reference sequence). The CDR3 sequence is CASSLVVGRKDTQYF. DNA of the CDR3: TGTGCCAGCAGCTTGGTCGTAGGGAGGAAAGATACGCAGTATTTT.

The chain couples TRBV10-2 to TRBJ2-1; TRBD1 aligns across 8 bases. The CDR3 is 14 residues long. The germline V gene encodes CDR1 WSHSY and CDR2 SAAADI. Trimming removed 6 bases from V and 13 bases from J; junction bases left unmatched: 14. Here the CDR3 DNA reads TGCGCCAGCAGGGAAACGGGGACAGGAATTAAACAGTTCTTC. Translated, it gives CASRETGTGIKQFF.